Reported below is one T cell receptor (beta chain). This clone was seen a few times. Its antigen target is currently unknown. It has no much larger one-base neighbor in the sample; base qualities were not kept. This sample is part of a study of neoadjuvant anti-PD-1 for oral cavity cancer (dated by TCRdb to the early 2020s). In terms of the full investigation: Before undergoing curative-intent surgical resection, most patients got three to four biweekly nivolumab doses at 3 mg/kg. For patients who did not progress, a fourth nivolumab dose was given around day 43, followed by definitive surgical resection on days 50-56. Responders were defined as patients with complete response, partial response or stable disease by RECIST 1.1; non-responders were defined as patients with progression. The parent correlative cohort had about eleven patients and a response rate of 33%. Overall study outcomes, separate from this receptor: After neoadjuvant nivolumab, non-responders showed significantly higher T cell clonality (Gini index) in PBMCs than responders did. The TCR analyses had only a few patients in each response group, and the authors called for validation in larger cohorts. Higher pretreatment blood Treg/Th17 ratios correlated with both higher pretreatment blood TCRbeta clonality and lower post-treatment tumor TCRbeta clonality.

For deep sequencing, PBMC libraries mostly used around 480 ng of input genomic DNA, with six replicates for each sample. TCRbeta libraries were prepared with the immunoSEQ hsTCRbeta kit according to the manufacturer's instructions. An Illumina NovaSeq 6000 S4 flow cell was used to sequence the final libraries, which had first been combined to 3 nM. The original methods were these. The immunoSEQ Analyzer was used for raw data preprocessing and quality control. The analysis was restricted to productive rearrangements, with each unique CDR3 amino acid sequence defining a clonotype. Using the R package tcR, the researchers computed the Gini-Simpson index as their estimate of repertoire clonality. Student's t test was used to compare Gini indices, while Pearson correlation assessed associations with tumor size change. Entries here come from immuneACCESS through TCRdb and include only in-frame sequences with V and J called. Some clones fail to appear in such tables; in the studies checked, an unresolved V gene covers under half of the shortfall, and the cause of the remainder is unknown. D and trimming were read from the DNA, whereas the V and J calls and clone size are those reported in that table. The sample table records 25,000 to 40,000 clones; 80% of these occur just once. Around 3.3% of the sample rests with the top ten.

The CDR3 numbers 15 residues from cysteine through phenylalanine. Here the CDR3 DNA is all that survives: 45 bases in frame from base 1. Looking up the germline V gene yields CDR1 SGHTA and CDR2 FQGTGA. Germline trimming amounts to 5 bases on V and 4 bases on J, with 8 as the count of junction bases outside the gene matches. The time point label of this sample denotes: after neoadjuvant nivolumab, at surgical resection. The patients had newly diagnosed stage II-IVA oral cavity squamous cell carcinoma and had not received any prior systemic or radiation treatment. The cohort was composed of patients with HPV-negative, locally advanced oral cavity squamous cell carcinoma. Peripheral blood mononuclear cells were analyzed directly, without maintenance or expansion in culture. The samples were drawn from a longitudinal correlative study tied to a single-arm phase II trial testing neoadjuvant nivolumab in oral cavity squamous cell carcinoma. Subject-matched pre- and post-treatment PBMCs and tumors from three responders and three non-responders were subjected to genomic DNA-based TCRbeta sequencing. Peripheral blood mononuclear cells were drawn once before nivolumab treatment and a second time after treatment, when surgery took place. The Maxwell RSC DNA from Cells kit was used to extract genomic DNA from PBMCs.

The clonotype comes from a person aged 35-80 years with oral cavity squamous cell carcinoma. The chain couples TRBV7-3 to TRBJ2-1, and TRBD1 aligns with 7 junction nucleotides. This sample comprised PBMCs, obtained after nivolumab (anti-PD-1) treatment. The base sequence is TGTGCCAGCAGCACCTCCCCGACAGGGTACAATGAGCAGTTCTTC. Translated, it gives CASSTSPTGYNEQFF.